The 22 T cell receptor beta chains below all came from one sample that was sequenced in a study of T cells after yellow fever vaccination. MiXCR, applied by TCRdb to the 5' RACE reads, yields one record per CDR3 protein. The profile shows approximately 610,000 distinct CDR3 sequences, 17% of them singletons. The input for sequencing was PBMCs, taken about 5 days after the first yellow fever vaccination. Every receptor here comes from a man between 18 and 29 years old who received the YFV17D yellow fever vaccine.

This chain uses TRBV4-2 with TRBJ2-5, with TRBD2 identical over 11 bases. The CDR3 runs 16 residues. Trimming removed 4 bases from V and 4 bases from J; junction bases left unmatched: 8. Germline-derived CDR1 and CDR2 are LGHNA and YNFKEQ. CDR3 DNA sequence: TGTGCCAGCAGCCTCCTACTAGCGGGGGAGGGAGAGACCCAGTACTTC. Encoded protein: CASSLLLAGEGETQYF.

This clonotype appeared a few times. The V call is TRBV5-6, the J call TRBJ1-4; D unresolved. The CDR3 has 17 residues. Trimming removed 4 bases at V and 5 bases at J, with 21 bases between. The germline CDR1 and CDR2 sequences are SGHDT and YYEEEE. The CDR3 protein is CASSLEGWPGSNEKLFF. DNA for the CDR3: TGTGCCAGCAGCCTGGAGGGCTGGCCCGGGTCGAATGAAAAACTGTTTTTT.

This clonotype showed up just a few times. The chain joins TRBV20-1 to TRBJ1-4, with TRBD1 matching over 8 bases. The CDR3 is 13 amino acids. V lost 5 bases and J lost 3; bases outside the gene matches: 2. CDR1 is DFQATT and CDR2 is SNEGSKA in the germline V gene (reference sequence). The chain's CDR3 is CSAEQGANEKLFF. The CDR3 coding sequence is TGCAGTGCTGAACAGGGGGCTAATGAAAAACTGTTTTTT.

This sequence joins TRBV6-5 and TRBJ2-1, with TRBD2 identical over 11 bases. The V gene end was trimmed by 2 bases and the J gene end by 9 bases; junction bases not matched to a gene: 6. Looked up from germline, CDR1 is MNHEY and CDR2 is SVGAGI. This CDR3 has 15 amino acids. The CDR3 is CASSYGIAGGIEQFF. Written as DNA, the CDR3 is TGTGCCAGCAGTTACGGAATAGCGGGGGGGATTGAGCAGTTCTTC.

In its sample, this clonotype was seen a few times. The chain carries TRBV5-6 and TRBJ2-2, with 11 nucleotides matching TRBD1. This CDR3 spans 16 amino acids. The ends lost 0 bases at V and 7 bases at J; junction bases unmatched: 5. The germline CDR1 and CDR2 sequences are SGHDT and YYEEEE. DNA of the CDR3: TGTGCCAGCAGCTTGGTAGGACAGGGGGCCGGCGGGGAGCTGTTTTTT. Its protein product is CASSLVGQGAGGELFF. Looking up the rest from reference TRBV5-6 and TRBJ2-2 gives the full variable domain: DAGVTQSPTHLIKTRGQQVTLRCSPKSGHDTVSWYQQALGQGPQFIFQYYEEEERQRGNFPDRFSGHQFPNYSSELNVNALLLGDSALYLCASSLVGQGAGGELFFGEGSRLTVL.

The gene calls are TRBV21-1 and TRBJ2-7; TRBD1, as called in the table, went unchecked against the DNA. TRBV21-1 is a pseudogene locus. The CDR3 sequence is 13 residues long. CDR3 sequence (DNA): TGTGCCAGCAGCAAATCCCCGGGGTACGAGCAGTACTTC. Translating gives CASSKSPGYEQYF.

The table lists this clonotype with a few counts. The chain combines TRBV4-1 with TRBJ1-1; D call uncertain. Germline V gene sequence: CDR1 MGHRA, CDR2 YSYEKL. CDR3 size: 14 residues. Deletions cut 0 bases from V and 1 base from J, with 6 bases between. The CDR3 DNA follows: TGCGCCAGCAGCCAAGATGGGGAGAACACTGAAGCTTTCTTT. Protein: CASSQDGENTEAFF.

This clonotype was detected only a few times. The V and J genes are TRBV5-1 and TRBJ2-2, with D tentatively TRBD1 (6 bases). CDR3 length equals 14 residues. Germline CDR1 is SGHRS and CDR2 is YFSETQ. With 3 bases removed from V and 4 bases from J, the gap between germline ends came to 10 bases. CDR3 region: CASSWGHITGELFF. The CDR3 DNA sequence: TGCGCCAGCAGCTGGGGACACATCACCGGGGAGCTGTTTTTT.

Points on this clonotype: A read error may explain this, as a much larger clone is one base away. The chain links TRBV2 to TRBJ2-7, with no clear D. The CDR3 is 12 residues long. The V gene's germline CDR1 is SNHLY and CDR2 FYNNEI. The CDR3 protein is CANSEDQNRQYF. CDR3 DNA sequence: TGTGCCAACAGTGAAGACCAGAACAGGCAGTACTTC.

The chain carries TRBV25-1 and TRBJ2-5; 9 bases map to TRBD1. Trimming removed 6 bases from V and 5 bases from J; junction bases left unmatched: 7. CDR1 is MGHDK and CDR2 is SYGVNS in the germline V gene. The CDR3 covers 14 residues. Here the CDR3 reads CASRPTGGRETQYF. The CDR3 DNA reads as TGTGCCAGCAGACCCACAGGGGGCAGGGAGACCCAGTACTTC.

This clonotype was observed a handful of times. The rearrangement uses TRBV14 and TRBJ1-2, with D possibly being TRBD1 (5 bases). Per the germline V gene, CDR1 is SGHDN and CDR2 is FVKESK. The CDR3 length is 15 residues. V was pared by 1 base and J by 7 bases, with 16 bases between. The CDR3: CASSQVGQGGSGYTF. The CDR3 nucleotides are TGTGCCAGCAGCCAAGTGGGTCAGGGAGGTTCTGGCTACACCTTC.

The chain joins TRBV11-2 to TRBJ1-2; no firm D call. Germline CDR1 is SGHAT and CDR2 is FQNNGV. This CDR3 comprises 14 residues. V lost 1 base, J lost 7 bases, and 13 bases lay in between. The CDR3, as DNA: TGTGCCAGCAGCTTAGCCATCCCCAACGGTGGCTACACCTTC. This encodes CASSLAIPNGGYTF.

This clonotype has only a few counts. DNA for the CDR3: TGTGCCAGCTCAGTGGGATACCTCAGGGGCTACACCTTC. The encoded protein is CASSVGYLRGYTF. The rearrangement uses TRBV18 and TRBJ1-2, with unresolved D. Trimming pared 5 bases from V and 8 bases from J, leaving 15 bases between. The germline gives CDR1 KGHSH, CDR2 LQKENI. The CDR3 totals 13 residues. The variable domain in full, with the rest retrieved from reference TRBV18 and TRBJ1-2, is NAGVMQNPRHLVRRRGQEARLRCSPMKGHSHVYWYRQLPEEGLKFMVYLQKENIIDESGMPKERFSAEFPKEGPSILRIQQVVRGDSAAYFCASSVGYLRGYTFGSGTRLTVV.

V and J are TRBV11-2 and TRBJ2-5, with D possibly TRBD2 on 6 matching bases. The CDR3 is made up of 15 amino acids. The germline V and J ends were trimmed by 3 bases and 7 bases, with 18 bases remaining between them. Looked up from germline, CDR1 is SGHAT and CDR2 is FQNNGV. The CDR3 sequence: CASSFSLGRQGTQYF. CDR3 coding DNA: TGTGCCAGCAGCTTTTCCCTGGGGAGGCAGGGGACCCAGTACTTC.

The table lists this clonotype with a few counts. This CDR3 reads CASSSDGTSGVGTQYF. The CDR3 coding sequence is TGTGCCAGCAGCTCGGATGGGACTAGCGGGGTAGGGACCCAGTACTTC. The chain uses TRBV7-3 and TRBJ2-5, with TRBD2 identical over 13 bases. Germline CDR1 is SGHTA and CDR2 is FQGTGA. V trimming: 4 bases; J trimming: 7 bases; junction bases outside the gene matches: 9. The CDR3 covers 16 residues.

This clonotype showed up just a few times. The rearrangement uses TRBV5-1 and TRBJ2-3; D might be TRBD2 (5 bases). Trimming left V 1 base short and J 5 bases short, with 8 bases between. CDR1 and CDR2 (germline): SGHRS, YFSETQ. This CDR3 is 13 amino acids long. CDR3 in amino acids: CASSLYAGDTQYF. The CDR3, as DNA: TGCGCCAGCAGCTTGTATGCGGGAGATACGCAGTATTTT.

J is TRBJ2-1 and V is TRBV7-2; 12 nucleotides agree with TRBD2. CDR1 and CDR2 (germline): SGHTA, FQGNSA. The CDR3 has 16 amino acids. V lost 5 bases and J lost 4; bases outside the gene matches: 6. The DNA for the CDR3 is TGTGCCAGCAGCGACCCAGGACTAGCGGGGTACAATGAGCAGTTCTTC. This translates into CASSDPGLAGYNEQFF.

The chain joins TRBV5-1 to TRBJ1-2, with a weak D call TRBD1 (6 bases). The germline V and J ends were trimmed by 4 bases and 0 bases, with 10 bases remaining between them. Germline V gene sequence: CDR1 SGHRS, CDR2 YFSETQ. The CDR3 extends over 14 amino acids. Written as DNA, the CDR3 is TGCGCCAGCAGCCCCGGGACACCTAACTATGGCTACACCTTC. Translation gives CASSPGTPNYGYTF.

The V call is TRBV7-2, the J call TRBJ2-3, with TRBD1 as a possible D gene (5 bases). CDR1 and CDR2 (germline): SGHTA, FQGNSA. The CDR3 length is 15 residues. V lost 5 bases and J 2 bases, leaving 14 bases between the germline ends. DNA for the CDR3: TGTGCCAGCAGCGCACGCGTAGGGGCCACAGATACGCAGTATTTT. As protein: CASSARVGATDTQYF.

This clonotype was found a few times. This chain joins TRBV6-2 or TRBV6-3 and TRBJ2-7; 9 bases fit TRBD2. Per germline, CDR1 MNHEY and CDR2 SVGEGT. CDR3 length equals 15 residues. Trimming cost V 2 bases and J 6 bases; bases outside gene matches: 8. CDR3: CASSYPGLASSEQYV. CDR3 sequence (DNA): TGTGCCAGCAGTTACCCGGGACTAGCTTCGTCCGAGCAGTACGTC.

V usage is TRBV10-3 and J usage is TRBJ1-5; tentatively, D is TRBD1 (5 bases). Trimming stripped 3 bases from V and 7 bases from J, with 7 bases between. Germline loops: CDR1 ENHRY, CDR2 SYGVKD. The CDR3 sequence is 12 residues long. CDR3 sequence reads: CAISEGDQPQHF. The DNA of the CDR3 is TGTGCCATCAGTGAAGGGGACCAGCCCCAGCATTTT.

This clonotype was seen only a few times. J is TRBJ2-5 and V is TRBV7-2; 9 nucleotides line up with TRBD1. CDR1 is SGHTA and CDR2 is FQGNSA in the germline V gene. CDR3 size: 14 residues. Trimming removed 1 base from V and 6 bases from J; junction bases left unmatched: 3. CDR3 DNA: TGTGCCAGCAGCTTAGTGGGACAGGGACAGACCCAGTACTTC. As protein: CASSLVGQGQTQYF.